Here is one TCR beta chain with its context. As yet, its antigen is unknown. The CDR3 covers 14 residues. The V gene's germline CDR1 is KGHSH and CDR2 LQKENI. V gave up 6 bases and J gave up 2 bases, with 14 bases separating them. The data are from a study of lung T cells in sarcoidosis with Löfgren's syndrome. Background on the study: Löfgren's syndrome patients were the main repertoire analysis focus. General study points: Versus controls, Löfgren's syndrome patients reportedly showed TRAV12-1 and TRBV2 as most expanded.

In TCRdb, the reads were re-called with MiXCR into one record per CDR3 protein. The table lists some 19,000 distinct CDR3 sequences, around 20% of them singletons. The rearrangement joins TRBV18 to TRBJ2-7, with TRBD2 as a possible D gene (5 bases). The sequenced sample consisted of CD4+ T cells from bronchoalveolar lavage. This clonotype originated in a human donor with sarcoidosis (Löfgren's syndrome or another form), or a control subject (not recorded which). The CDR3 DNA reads TGTGCCAGCTCCCCTGGACTCATCGCCTACGAGCAGTACTTC. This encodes CASSPGLIAYEQYF.